A single sample gave rise to the 18 T cell receptor beta chains below, sequenced in a study of CD8+CD57+ T cells in acquired aplastic anemia. The TCR beta profiling, which covered VDJ combination and CDR3 sequence, was carried out using genomic DNA as the template. TCRdb processed the reads anew with MiXCR; each CDR3 protein has one entry. Of some 120,000 distinct CDR3 sequences in the sample, approximately 41% are singletons; the top ten hold about 2.6%. CD8+CD57+ cell expansion, shown by flow cytometry, had occurred in the patients selected for sequencing. Material: sorted CD4+, CD8+, or CD8+CD57+ T cells (not recorded which) from PBMCs. Source of these receptors: a human donor with aplastic anemia.

This clonotype was counted at least ten times. The chain uses TRBV27 and TRBJ2-7; a possible D gene is TRBD1 (6 bases). The V and J ends lost 6 bases and 2 bases respectively, with 11 bases between them. Germline values: CDR1 MNHEY, CDR2 SMNVEV (reference sequence). This CDR3 spans 13 amino acids. The CDR3 reads CASRLRGTYEQYF. The CDR3, as DNA: TGTGCCAGCAGACTCAGGGGTACCTACGAGCAGTACTTC.

This clonotype has ten or more counts. The J gene is TRBJ1-2, the V gene TRBV10-3, with D unclear. Germline V gene lookup returns CDR1 ENHRY and CDR2 SYGVKD. This CDR3 has 16 amino acids. V shed 11 bases and J shed 4 bases, with 26 bases lying between them. The CDR3 sequence is CAGWGQRMFESYGYTF. The CDR3 coding sequence is TGTGCCGGTTGGGGTCAAAGAATGTTTGAGAGCTATGGCTACACCTTC.

This clonotype was seen at least ten times. The chain uses TRBV4-1 and TRBJ1-2, with TRBD1 as a possible D gene (6 bases). The CDR3 extends over 16 amino acids. Trimming cost V 0 bases and J 5 bases, with 16 bases left between them. Germline-derived CDR1 and CDR2 are MGHRA and YSYEKL. The CDR3 DNA is TGCGCCAGCAGCCAAGATCGGGACACCTCTTGGTATGGCTACACCTTC. Translated: CASSQDRDTSWYGYTF.

This clonotype has at least ten counts. The chain is built from TRBV11-2 and TRBJ2-4; 7 bases are a match to TRBD1. The CDR3 contains 17 residues. V gave up 5 bases and J gave up 1 base; unmatched junction bases: 11. The germline V gene encodes CDR1 SGHAT and CDR2 FQNNGV. The CDR3 sequence: CASSPNRGAGAKNIQYF. The CDR3 region has the DNA TGTGCCAGCAGCCCAAACAGGGGCGCCGGGGCCAAAAACATTCAGTACTTC.

This clonotype was counted a single time. V usage is TRBV7-9 and J usage is TRBJ1-6, with a possible D match to TRBD1 (6 bases). In germline, CDR1 is SEHNR, CDR2 FQNEAQ (reference sequence). V was clipped by 5 bases and J by 15 bases, with 29 bases between them. The CDR3 is 17 residues long. The CDR3 nucleotides read TGTGCCAGCAGCGCGCCACGCAGGGGAGGACCTAATTCATGCCTCCACTTT. This gives the protein CASSAPRRGGPNSCLHF.

This chain links TRBV14 with TRBJ2-1; 7 positions match TRBD2. Germline V gene data show CDR1 as SGHDN and CDR2 as FVKESK. J lost 8 bases, V lost 5 bases, and 12 bases had no gene match. This CDR3 comprises 15 residues. In DNA form, the CDR3 reads TGTGCCAGCAGCTCCGGGACTAACGGAGCACATGAGCAGTTCTTC. This translates into CASSSGTNGAHEQFF.

The rearrangement uses TRBV4-3 and TRBJ1-2; 7 positions agree with TRBD1. Germline CDR1 and CDR2: LGHNA and YSLEER. This CDR3 comprises 18 residues. V was pared by 1 base and J by 5 bases, with 16 bases of the junction left unmatched. CDR3 sequence (DNA): TGCGCCAGCAGCCAAGGCTTCAGCGACAGGGCCCATGGGTATGGCTACACCTTC. This translates into CASSQGFSDRAHGYGYTF.

The rearrangement joins TRBV2 to TRBJ2-2; D is undetermined. The CDR3 totals 14 residues. Germline V gene lookup returns CDR1 SNHLY and CDR2 FYNNEI. Trimming took 6 bases from V and 3 from J, leaving 11 bases between them. The CDR3 loop reads CASRQWWYTGELFF. CDR3 DNA: TGTGCCAGCAGGCAATGGTGGTACACCGGGGAGCTGTTTTTT.

This clonotype has at least ten counts. The rearrangement uses TRBV20-1 and TRBJ1-1; D unclear. The CDR3 is 14 residues long. V lost 0 bases and J 4 bases, leaving 12 bases between the germline ends. In germline, CDR1 is DFQATT, CDR2 SNEGSKA (reference sequence). The CDR3 coding sequence is TGCAGTGCTAGAGATCCTTTATCGTCCACTGAAGCTTTCTTT. It translates to CSARDPLSSTEAFF.

V gene TRBV6-1 combines with J gene TRBJ2-6; 7 nucleotides align to TRBD2. This CDR3 spans 15 amino acids. Germline V gene lookup returns CDR1 MNHNS and CDR2 SASEGT. Germline trimming cut 5 bases from V and 0 bases from J; bases unmatched to any gene: 1. DNA for the CDR3: TGTGCCAGCAGTACGGGGGGCTCTGGGGCCAACGTCCTGACTTTC. Translated: CASSTGGSGANVLTF.

Ten or more counts support this clonotype. The genes are TRBV19 and TRBJ1-5; 9 bases map to TRBD1. Losses at the gene ends were 6 bases for V and 7 bases for J; bases not matched to a gene: 16. This CDR3 region has 17 residues. The germline CDR1 and CDR2 sequences are LNHDA and SQIVND (reference sequence). The CDR3 loop reads CASSRTGVILGGQPQHF. Written as DNA, the CDR3 is TGTGCCAGTAGCCGGACAGGGGTTATTCTGGGGGGGCAGCCCCAGCATTTT.

The gene calls are TRBV6-5 and TRBJ1-1; D call uncertain. V was clipped by 10 bases and J by 6 bases, with 18 bases between them. The CDR3 totals 13 residues. CDR1 and CDR2 from the germline V gene are MNHEY and SVGAGI. Here the CDR3 reads CATLDPLVSEAFF. In nucleotides, the CDR3 is TGTGCCACCCTTGACCCTCTAGTCTCTGAAGCTTTCTTT.

The chain links TRBV5-6 to TRBJ2-7; D might be TRBD2 (6 bases). The CDR3 totals 13 residues. Germline loops: CDR1 SGHDT, CDR2 YYEEEE. Trimming removed 4 bases at V and 3 bases at J, with 11 bases between. The CDR3 region is CASSGGILYEQYF. The CDR3 bases are TGTGCCAGCAGCGGCGGGATTCTCTACGAGCAGTACTTC.

This clonotype showed up just a few times. The junction departs from germline at one end; a sequencing error may be responsible. This rearrangement joins TRBV5-5 to TRBJ2-5; D is undetermined. Germline-derived CDR1 and CDR2 are SGHKS and YYEKEE (reference sequence). This CDR3 contains 16 residues. The chain's CDR3 is CASSSIGPPYQGTQYF. Here the CDR3 DNA reads TGTGCCAGCAGCTCGATCGGACCGCCGTACCAAGGGACCCAGTACTTC.

The sample holds many counts of this clonotype. The J gene is TRBJ2-3, the V gene TRBV2; 9 bases are a match to TRBD2. The V gene's germline CDR1 is SNHLY and CDR2 FYNNEI. The length of the CDR3 is 15 residues. V shed 8 bases and J 4 bases; nucleotides not matched to a gene: 10. This CDR3 is CASLAASGVADTQYF. DNA for the CDR3: TGTGCCAGCTTGGCTGCTAGCGGGGTGGCAGATACGCAGTATTTT.

This chain uses TRBV2 with TRBJ1-1, with D unclear. This CDR3 has 15 residues. Trimming took 6 bases from V and 8 from J, leaving 22 bases between them. CDR1 and CDR2 (germline): SNHLY, FYNNEI. The CDR3 protein is CASSPLSRPNLEAFF. CDR3 DNA: TGTGCCAGCAGCCCTCTATCGCGTCCTAATCTCGAAGCTTTCTTT. Variable domain in full (rest from reference TRBV2 and TRBJ1-1): EPEVTQTPSHQVTQMGQEVILRCVPISNHLYFYWYRQILGQKVEFLVSFYNNEISEKSEIFDDQFSVERPDGSNFTLKIRSTKLEDSAMYFCASSPLSRPNLEAFFGQGTRLTVV.

This clonotype was seen at least ten times. The chain uses TRBV5-1 and TRBJ2-3, with 8 bases fitting TRBD1. The V and J ends lost 1 base and 0 bases, in that order; junction bases with no gene match: 4. CDR3 size: 16 residues. Germline-derived CDR1 and CDR2 are SGHRS and YFSETQ. The CDR3 here is CASSLPGTGSTDTQYF. In DNA, the CDR3 is TGCGCCAGCAGCTTGCCCGGGACAGGCAGCACAGATACGCAGTATTTT.

The chain has TRBV7-9 and TRBJ1-1, with unresolved D. The V and J ends lost 3 bases and 1 base respectively, with 12 bases between them. The CDR3 consists of 15 residues. Germline CDR1 SEHNR, CDR2 FQNEAQ (reference sequence). The CDR3 protein is CASSFPEPRNTEAFF. CDR3 nucleotides: TGTGCCAGCAGCTTCCCGGAGCCACGGAACACTGAAGCTTTCTTT.